This TCR beta chain was sequenced during a study of cytomegalovirus exposure and HLA in healthy donors. The wider study: The study's early data release held about 80 million unique TCRs from HLA-typed donors.

13 Jbeta primers and 60 Vbeta primers were used for the PCR. Clones were sequenced by immunoSEQ multiplex PCR, and TCRdb holds only the in-frame ones, with some missing. The sample includes around 150,000 clones, about 85% of them seen just once. In germline, CDR1 is LNHDA, CDR2 SQIVND (reference sequence). Trimming cost V 5 bases and J 0 bases; bases outside gene matches: 13. CDR3 length equals 19 residues. Sequenced input: PBMCs. The source of this sequence is a male donor in good health and CMV-seropositive. The chain is built from TRBV19 and TRBJ2-1; TRBD2 aligns across 10 bases. CDR3 sequence (DNA): TGTGCCAGTAGTCCCGGGCCAGCGGGAGGGGCAAGCTCCTACAATGAGCAGTTCTTC. The encoded protein is CASSPGPAGGASSYNEQFF.